A selection of T cell receptor beta chains follows, all from one sample in a study of Ad26.COV2.S vaccination and SARS-CoV-2 variants. Repertoires were generated with immunoSEQ multiplex PCR, while TCRdb's copy carries only in-frame clones and drops some. The repertoire consists of around 300,000 clones, with around 89% occurring once and the leading ten covering 6.4%. The source material was peripheral blood, sampled in a trial of Ad26.COV2.S vaccine versus placebo. Receptor source: a person aged 18-65 years who received the Ad26.COV2.S COVID-19 vaccine or a placebo. CDR3s include the opening cysteine and the closing phenylalanine or tryptophan. The order of the fields is V gene, J gene, clone size, D gene, CDR3 DNA, CDR3 protein. The D gene is left open where the match is weak. A clone size is listed for some rows: how often the clone was seen (once, few, many), or a class if it is expanded.

V: TRBV6-5
J: TRBJ2-1
size: NA
D: NA
DNA: TGTGCCAGCAGTTACTCGTTGGGCTACAATGAGCAGTTCTTC
CDR3: CASSYSLGYNEQFF

V: TRBV7-2
J: TRBJ2-2
size: once
D: NA
DNA: TGTGCCAGCAGCTTAGAAAGAGACACCGGGGAGCTGTTTTTT
CDR3: CASSLERDTGELFF

V: TRBV5-4
J: TRBJ2-3
size: once
D: NA
DNA: TGTGCCAGCAGCTTGGAGCCAGAGCGCACAGATACGCAGTATTTT
CDR3: CASSLEPERTDTQYF

V: TRBV5-1
J: TRBJ2-1
size: NA
D: TRBD1
DNA: TGCGCCAGCAGATCCGGGACAGGGTGGAATGAGCAGTTCTTC
CDR3: CASRSGTGWNEQFF

V: TRBV4-3
J: TRBJ2-2
size: NA
D: TRBD1
DNA: TGCGCCAGCAGCCAACTCACAGGGGTCACCGGGGAGCTGTTTTTT
CDR3: CASSQLTGVTGELFF

V: TRBV5-1
J: TRBJ2-7
size: NA
D: NA
DNA: TGCGCCAGCAGCTTGGAGGGCGAGCAGTACTTC
CDR3: CASSLEGEQYF

V: TRBV9
J: TRBJ1-2
size: NA
D: NA
DNA: TGTGCCAGCAGCCTTCGACAGAGTACTAACTATGGCTACACCTTC
CDR3: CASSLRQSTNYGYTF

V: TRBV27
J: TRBJ1-3
size: once
D: NA
DNA: TGTGCCAGCAGTCAAGGATTAGGGGGTTTTGGGGACACCATATATTTT
CDR3: CASSQGLGGFGDTIYF

V: TRBV11-2
J: TRBJ2-1
size: NA
D: NA
DNA: TGTGCCAGCAGCTTGGGAACTAGTCGCTCCTACAATGAGCAGTTCTTC
CDR3: CASSLGTSRSYNEQFF

V: TRBV19
J: TRBJ1-4
size: once
D: NA
DNA: TGTGCCAGTAGTATAGACGCCATTTCTAATGAAAAACTGTTTTTT
CDR3: CASSIDAISNEKLFF

V: TRBV12-3/TRBV12-4
J: TRBJ1-5
size: NA
D: NA
DNA: TGTGCCAGCAGTTCCCCCCCCGGGGCCCAGCATTTT
CDR3: CASSSPPGAQHF

V: TRBV4-3
J: TRBJ2-7
size: NA
D: NA
DNA: TGCGCCAGCAGCCAAGAAGGCACATCCGCGGGTGGTGCGCAGTACTTC
CDR3: CASSQEGTSAGGAQYF

V: TRBV7-3
J: TRBJ2-7
size: once
D: TRBD1
DNA: TGTGCCAGCAGCCCCGGACAGGGCTACTACGAGCAGTACTTC
CDR3: CASSPGQGYYEQYF

V: TRBV6-1
J: TRBJ2-7
size: once
D: NA
DNA: TGTGCCAGCAGTGAACTGGGGGCCAGGGGTCCCTACAAACCCTACGAGCAGTACTTC
CDR3: CASSELGARGPYKPYEQYF

V: TRBV15
J: TRBJ1-5
size: NA
D: NA
DNA: TGTGCCACCAGCATCCCTCTGGCGGGGGAGATGGGCAATCAGCCCCAGCATTTT
CDR3: CATSIPLAGEMGNQPQHF

V: TRBV30
J: TRBJ1-6
size: NA
D: NA
DNA: TGTGCCTCGCACCGCCTAGAATTTTCACCCCTCCACTTT
CDR3: CASHRLEFSPLHF

V: TRBV29-1
J: TRBJ2-3
size: NA
D: TRBD2
DNA: TGCAGCGTTATTCCGGGGGACTACCTTAGCACAGATACGCAGTATTTT
CDR3: CSVIPGDYLSTDTQYF

V: TRBV6-5
J: TRBJ1-1
size: NA
D: NA
DNA: TGTGCCAGCACATCGGGGTTGAACACTGAAGCTTTCTTT
CDR3: CASTSGLNTEAFF

V: TRBV30
J: TRBJ1-2
size: NA
D: TRBD1
DNA: TGTGCCTGGAGTATAACAGGGGATCTTGGCTACACCTTC
CDR3: CAWSITGDLGYTF

V: TRBV9
J: TRBJ2-5
size: NA
D: NA
DNA: TGTGCCAGCAGCTTACCAGGGGAGACCCAGTACTTC
CDR3: CASSLPGETQYF

V: TRBV28
J: TRBJ1-2
size: NA
D: NA
DNA: TGTGCCAGCAGTTTCCCGTTGTCCCTCTTGGGCTACACCTTC
CDR3: CASSFPLSLLGYTF

V: TRBV2
J: TRBJ1-2
size: NA
D: NA
DNA: TGTGCCAGCAGTGAGGAGGGACACTATGGCTACACCTTC
CDR3: CASSEEGHYGYTF

V: TRBV5-8
J: TRBJ1-5
size: NA
D: TRBD1
DNA: TGTGCCAGCAGCGGGAGGGGGACAGCGCAGAGGTCCCAGCATTTT
CDR3: CASSGRGTAQRSQHF

V: TRBV9
J: TRBJ2-1
size: NA
D: NA
DNA: TGTGCCAGCAGCGTCCGGCAAACAACCTACAATGAGCAGTTCTTC
CDR3: CASSVRQTTYNEQFF

V: TRBV7-3
J: TRBJ1-4
size: NA
D: NA
DNA: TGTGCCAGCAGCTTAACGCAGGAAAATGAAAAACTGTTTTTT
CDR3: CASSLTQENEKLFF

V: TRBV15
J: TRBJ2-3
size: NA
D: TRBD1
DNA: TGTGCCACCAGCAGAGAAGGGGTACAGGGGCTCGATACGCAGTATTTT
CDR3: CATSREGVQGLDTQYF

V: TRBV11-2
J: TRBJ1-2
size: once
D: NA
DNA: TGTGCCAGCAGCCTTAATTCCGGGGTGGGCAGCCCGAATGGCTACACCTTC
CDR3: CASSLNSGVGSPNGYTF

V: TRBV7-2
J: TRBJ2-7
size: NA
D: TRBD1
DNA: TGTGCCAGCAGCGTCCGACAGGGTTACGAGCAGTACTTC
CDR3: CASSVRQGYEQYF

V: TRBV5-8
J: TRBJ1-1
size: once
D: TRBD1
DNA: TGTGCCAGCAGCCACAGACAGGGGTCCACTGAAGCTTTCTTT
CDR3: CASSHRQGSTEAFF

V: TRBV6-2/TRBV6-3
J: TRBJ1-1
size: once
D: NA
DNA: TGTGCCAGCAGTTACAACACTTTGGGTTCGACCGGAGCTTTCTTT
CDR3: CASSYNTLGSTGAFF

V: TRBV6-5
J: TRBJ1-3
size: NA
D: NA
DNA: TGTGCCAGCAGTTACTCGGTTGGGGCCTCTGGAAACACCATATATTTT
CDR3: CASSYSVGASGNTIYF

V: TRBV9
J: TRBJ2-7
size: NA
D: NA
DNA: TGTGCCAGCAGCGTAGAGGGGAGATACGAGCAGTACTTC
CDR3: CASSVEGRYEQYF